Each of the 22 T cell receptor beta chains below was sequenced from the same sample in a study of OX40 agonist ivuxolimab in advanced cancers. Profiled with immunoSEQ multiplex PCR; TCRdb holds only in-frame clones, not every one. Here the sample spans some 84,000 clones, 80% to 95% being singletons. The sample in question was CD4+ or CD8+ T cells sorted from blood, obtained in a trial of the OX40 agonist ivuxolimab. These receptors originate from an adult with an advanced solid tumor such as melanoma, head and neck, liver or kidney cancer.

The V call is TRBV4-1, the J call TRBJ2-2; either TRBD1 or TRBD2 may supply D (5 bases each). Trimming stripped 0 bases from V and 6 bases from J, with 14 bases between. The CDR3 totals 16 residues. Germline V gene sequence: CDR1 MGHRA, CDR2 YSYEKL. The CDR3 coding sequence is TGCGCCAGCAGCCAAGATCGGGGCAGGGTGTCCGGGGAGCTGTTTTTT. It specifies CASSQDRGRVSGELFF.

This clone was found once. The rearrangement uses TRBV14 and TRBJ2-7, with D perhaps being TRBD1 or TRBD2 (5 bases each). The CDR3 is 13 residues long. The ends were cut back, 4 bases at V and 3 bases at J, with 10 bases in the middle. Germline values: CDR1 SGHDN, CDR2 FVKESK. CDR3 coding DNA: TGTGCCAGCAGCCTGGGACGCTACTACGAGCAGTACTTC. The encoded protein is CASSLGRYYEQYF.

V is TRBV7-8 and J is TRBJ2-1; 9 nucleotides line up with TRBD2. The CDR3 has 16 residues. Germline values: CDR1 SGHVS, CDR2 FQNEAQ. The junction had 11 bases not matched to a gene; V was cut back by 6 bases and J by 5 bases. CDR3: CASRSGQRGVNNEQFF. For the CDR3, the DNA is TGTGCCAGCAGATCAGGGCAGCGGGGGGTTAACAATGAGCAGTTCTTC.

The chain combines TRBV4-1 with TRBJ1-5; D is ambiguous. CDR3 length: 15 residues. Germline V gene sequence: CDR1 MGHRA, CDR2 YSYEKL. The V end was cut by 0 bases, the J end by 5 bases, with 11 bases between. In nucleotides, the CDR3 is TGCGCCAGCAGCCAAGATGACGTAGGCTATCAGCCCCAGCATTTT. This codes for CASSQDDVGYQPQHF.

This clone came up once. The chain is built from TRBV27 and TRBJ2-5; 12 bases map to TRBD1. The CDR3 consists of 15 residues. After removal of 6 bases from V and 5 bases from J, the junction contained 7 bases not matched to a gene. Per germline, CDR1 MNHEY and CDR2 SMNVEV (reference sequence). This CDR3 is CASRGDRGLDETQYF. The CDR3 DNA is TGTGCCAGCAGGGGGGACAGGGGGCTCGATGAGACCCAGTACTTC.

V usage is TRBV9 and J usage is TRBJ2-3; the D gene is possibly TRBD2 (5 bases). The CDR3 runs to 11 residues. CDR1 is SGDLS and CDR2 is YYNGEE in the germline V gene. With 3 bases removed from V and 6 bases from J, the gap between germline ends came to 5 bases. This CDR3 reads CASSAGDTQYF. The CDR3 region has the DNA TGTGCCAGCAGCGCGGGGGATACGCAGTATTTT.

The chain combines TRBV6-5 with TRBJ2-7; 7 bases agree with TRBD1. With 0 bases clipped from V and 1 base from J, the junction kept 6 bases outside the gene matches. Germline V gene lookup returns CDR1 MNHEY and CDR2 SVGAGI. This CDR3 contains 16 residues. The CDR3 spells CASSYSGGTVSYEQYF. For the CDR3, the DNA is TGTGCCAGCAGTTACTCGGGTGGGACAGTTTCCTACGAGCAGTACTTC.

This chain links TRBV4-1 with TRBJ2-5; TRBD1 agrees at 10 bases. This CDR3 region has 14 residues. Germline CDR1 is MGHRA and CDR2 is YSYEKL. J was trimmed by 4 bases and V by 3 bases; bases with no gene match: 2. The CDR3 spells CASSHGQGGETQYF. The CDR3 coding sequence is TGCGCCAGCAGCCATGGACAGGGGGGAGAGACCCAGTACTTC.

This clone has a handful of counts. The chain uses TRBV9 and TRBJ1-2; TRBD1 matches at 7 bases. Germline CDR1 and CDR2: SGDLS and YYNGEE. The V and J ends lost 4 bases and 4 bases, in that order; junction bases with no gene match: 13. CDR3 length: 16 residues. Here the CDR3 reads CASSSLRDSGLYGYTF. CDR3 coding DNA: TGTGCCAGCAGCAGTCTTCGGGACAGCGGTCTCTATGGCTACACCTTC.

The CDR3 reads CASSVESGAPNEKLFF. The CDR3 DNA is TGTGCCAGCAGCGTAGAGTCAGGGGCCCCTAATGAAAAACTGTTTTTT. The chain has TRBV9 and TRBJ1-4, with a weak D call TRBD1 (6 bases). This CDR3 contains 16 residues. V lost 0 bases and J 3 bases, leaving 12 bases between the germline ends. CDR1 is SGDLS, CDR2 YYNGEE, per germline. The full variable domain, with the rest looked up from reference TRBV9 and TRBJ1-4, is DSGVTQTPKHLITATGQRVTLRCSPRSGDLSVYWYQQSLDQGLQFLIQYYNGEERAKGNILERFSAQQFPDLHSELNLSSLELGDSALYFCASSVESGAPNEKLFFGSGTQLSVL.

The rearrangement joins TRBV7-7 to TRBJ1-1; TRBD1 matches at 9 bases. This CDR3 is 14 amino acids long. Germline CDR1 reads SSHAT; CDR2 reads FNYEAQ (reference sequence). J lost 11 bases, V lost 0 bases, and 7 bases had no gene match. The CDR3 loop is CASSLAGTGPPAFF. The CDR3 DNA sequence: TGTGCCAGCAGCTTAGCAGGGACAGGGCCGCCGGCTTTCTTT.

The chain links TRBV9 to TRBJ2-3; no clear D gene. The CDR3 consists of 12 residues. In germline, CDR1 is SGDLS, CDR2 YYNGEE. V lost 3 bases, J lost 3 bases, and 5 bases lay in between. The CDR3, as DNA: TGTGCCAGCAGCGGCAGGACAGATACGCAGTATTTT. This gives the protein CASSGRTDTQYF.

The rearrangement joins TRBV10-3 to TRBJ1-4; D gene unclear. The CDR3 has 16 amino acids. The V and J ends lost 3 bases and 6 bases respectively, with 17 bases between them. Germline CDR1 ENHRY, CDR2 SYGVKD. The CDR3 nucleotides read TGTGCCATCAGTGACTCGGGTCTGAGAGCGGATGAAAAACTGTTTTTT. Translating gives CAISDSGLRADEKLFF.

This clone was seen once. The gene calls are TRBV7-9 and TRBJ2-7; 7 nucleotides align to TRBD2. After removal of 4 bases from V and 4 bases from J, the junction contained 13 bases not matched to a gene. CDR3 length: 16 amino acids. Germline V gene lookup returns CDR1 SEHNR and CDR2 FQNEAQ (reference sequence). CDR3 in DNA: TGTGCCAGCAGCTCCCGGGAGGTCACGGAGTTATACGAGCAGTACTTC. Protein product: CASSSREVTELYEQYF.

The rearrangement links TRBV7-8 to TRBJ1-2, with TRBD1 matching over 7 bases. CDR1 is SGHVS and CDR2 is FQNEAQ in the germline V gene. The CDR3 is 14 residues long. The V segment lost 3 bases and the J segment 1 base; nucleotides outside the gene matches: 2. This CDR3 is CASSLTGSNYGYTF. Written as DNA, the CDR3 is TGTGCCAGCAGCTTGACAGGGAGTAACTATGGCTACACCTTC.

This chain joins TRBV10-2 and TRBJ2-3, with D possibly TRBD2 on 6 matching bases. The CDR3 runs 17 residues. V lost 6 bases and J 2 bases, leaving 21 bases between the germline ends. Germline lookup yields CDR1 WSHSY and CDR2 SAAADI. DNA for the CDR3: TGCGCCAGCAGCCCCAGGTGGGGGGAACGTCACACAGATACGCAGTATTTT. It encodes CASSPRWGERHTDTQYF.

The V gene is TRBV4-1, the J gene TRBJ1-4; D is possibly TRBD1 (5 bases). V was shortened by 4 bases and J by 8 bases, with 14 bases between the two germline ends. The length of the CDR3 is 14 residues. Germline assignment: CDR1 MGHRA and CDR2 YSYEKL. CDR3 nucleotide sequence: TGCGCCAGCAGCCCAGGAGGGGAATTAGAAAAACTGTTTTTT. Translation gives CASSPGGELEKLFF.

Here the CDR3 reads CSVLQGAREGYTF. CDR3 bases: TGCAGCGTTCTCCAGGGAGCGCGAGAGGGCTACACCTTC. The V call is TRBV29-1, the J call TRBJ1-2, with D tentatively TRBD1 (5 bases). Germline CDR1 SQVTM, CDR2 ANQGSEA. V was cut by 5 bases and J by 8 bases, with 18 bases left in between. The length of the CDR3 is 13 residues.

This chain links TRBV27 with TRBJ2-3; TRBD2 is a possible D gene (6 bases). Germline V gene data show CDR1 as MNHEY and CDR2 as SMNVEV (reference sequence). There are 13 residues in the CDR3. The ends were cut back, 4 bases at V and 8 bases at J, with 13 bases in the middle. The DNA of the CDR3 is TGTGCCAGCAGTTCAGGACTAACGGGTACGCAGTATTTT. It translates to CASSSGLTGTQYF.

This sequence joins TRBV5-6 and TRBJ1-3; possibly TRBD1 for D (6 bases). The ends were cut back, 3 bases at V and 0 bases at J, with 10 bases in the middle. There are 15 residues in the CDR3. The germline gives CDR1 SGHDT, CDR2 YYEEEE. The CDR3 protein is CASSSDRNSGNTIYF. The CDR3 bases are TGTGCCAGCAGCTCCGACAGGAACTCTGGAAACACCATATATTTT.

The chain carries TRBV11-2 and TRBJ2-3; 9 bases line up with TRBD2. Germline V lookup: CDR1 SGHAT, CDR2 FQNNGV. The V segment lost 3 bases and the J segment 2 bases; nucleotides outside the gene matches: 3. This CDR3 contains 15 residues. This chain's CDR3 is CASSLAGGTTDTQYF. Written as DNA, the CDR3 is TGTGCCAGCAGCTTGGCGGGGGGGACCACAGATACGCAGTATTTT.

V is TRBV6-1 and J is TRBJ2-7; 11 positions match TRBD2. V lost 1 base and J lost 4; bases outside the gene matches: 6. This CDR3 has 16 residues. Germline lookup yields CDR1 MNHNS and CDR2 SASEGT. The CDR3 protein is CASSEGLAGGIYEQYF. The CDR3, as DNA: TGTGCCAGCAGTGAAGGGCTAGCGGGGGGAATATACGAGCAGTACTTC.